This T cell receptor beta chain comes out of a study of control samples from healthy donors and cancer patients. This CDR3 is built from 16 residues. Sequenced by immunoSEQ multiplex PCR; TCRdb stores in-frame clones only, minus some. The sample includes tens of thousands of clones, roughly 84% of them seen just once. Sequencing was done on a sample of blood. The receptor comes from a woman in her forties or fifties in good health. The chain combines TRBV7-5 with TRBJ2-1; the table's D call, TRBD2, was not checked against the DNA. TRBV7-5 constitutes a pseudogene. The CDR3 DNA sequence: TGTGCCAGAAGCTTCATATTAGGTAGCGGGGACAATGAGCAGTTCTTC. Encoded protein: CARSFILGSGDNEQFF.